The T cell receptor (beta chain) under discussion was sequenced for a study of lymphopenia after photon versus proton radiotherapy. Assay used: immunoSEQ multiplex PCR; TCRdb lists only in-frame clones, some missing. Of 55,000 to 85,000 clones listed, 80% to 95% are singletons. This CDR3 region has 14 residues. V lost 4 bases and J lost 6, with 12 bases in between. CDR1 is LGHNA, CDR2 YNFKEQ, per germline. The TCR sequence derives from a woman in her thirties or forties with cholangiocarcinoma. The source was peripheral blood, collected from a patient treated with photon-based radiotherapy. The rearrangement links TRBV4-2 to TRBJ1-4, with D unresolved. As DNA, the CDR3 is TGTGCCAGCAGCCCCCGGGATTGGGATGAAAAACTGTTTTTT. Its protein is CASSPRDWDEKLFF.